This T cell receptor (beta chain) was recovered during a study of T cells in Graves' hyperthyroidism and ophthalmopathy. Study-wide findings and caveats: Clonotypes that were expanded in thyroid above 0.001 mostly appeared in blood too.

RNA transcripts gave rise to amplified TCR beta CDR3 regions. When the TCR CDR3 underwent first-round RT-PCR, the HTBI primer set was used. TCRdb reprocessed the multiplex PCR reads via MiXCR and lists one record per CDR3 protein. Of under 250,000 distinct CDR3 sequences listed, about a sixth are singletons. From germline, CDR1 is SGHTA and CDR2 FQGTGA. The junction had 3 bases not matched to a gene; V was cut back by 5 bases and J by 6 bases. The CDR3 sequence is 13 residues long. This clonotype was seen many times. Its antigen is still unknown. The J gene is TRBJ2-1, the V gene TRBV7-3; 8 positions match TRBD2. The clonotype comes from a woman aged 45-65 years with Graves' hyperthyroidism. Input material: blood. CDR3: CASSPGTSNEQFF. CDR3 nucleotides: TGTGCCAGCAGCCCTGGGACTAGCAATGAGCAGTTCTTC.